The source of this T cell receptor beta chain is a study of blood T cell repertoires in COVID-19. About the study: Acute and convalescent COVID-19 samples came from the United States, Italy and Spain.

Clones were sequenced by immunoSEQ multiplex PCR, and TCRdb holds only the in-frame ones, with some missing. The sample contains 96,000 or so clones, 81% of which appear only once. V shed 4 bases and J shed 5 bases, with 20 bases lying between them. The CDR3 spans 16 residues. Germline V CDR1 and CDR2: SGHTA, FQGNSA. Material for sequencing was peripheral blood. The chain recombines TRBV7-2 with TRBJ2-5, with D possibly being TRBD1 (6 bases). This clonotype was sampled from an elderly man with COVID-19, enrolled during active disease. CDR3 region: CASSSAWLGAGETQYF. CDR3 in DNA: TGTGCCAGCAGCTCTGCTTGGTTGGGGGCCGGGGAGACCCAGTACTTC.